The text below deals with one TCR beta chain. The CDR3 sequence is 14 residues long. From germline, CDR1 is SGHAT and CDR2 FQNNGV. The V gene end was trimmed by 4 bases and the J gene end by 7 bases; junction bases not matched to a gene: 6. The record originates from a study of blood T cell repertoires in COVID-19. On the study more broadly: The United States, Italy and Spain were the sources of the acute and convalescent COVID-19 samples. In each case, the material was cDNA or gDNA derived from T cells, B-cell-depleted T cells, or PBMCs.

Per the original data handling: The authors estimated nucleated cell counts from reference gene primer amplification. Method: immunoSEQ multiplex PCR; TCRdb's copy keeps in-frame clones and lacks some. D and trimming were read from the DNA, whereas the V and J calls and clone size are those reported in that table. The repertoire holds roughly 26,000 clones, with about 94% as singletons. The chain is built from TRBV11-2 and TRBJ2-3, with 9 bases that match TRBD2. This receptor was obtained from a human donor with active COVID-19. The donor label of this sample is uncertain. Sequencing was done on a sample of peripheral blood. CDR3 bases: TGTGCCAGCAGCTCCCGTCTAGCGGGGAATACGCAGTATTTT. This codes for CASSSRLAGNTQYF.